The sequence of this T cell receptor beta chain was determined in a study of CD8+ T cells in alopecia areata. The CDR3 has 17 residues. Germline-derived CDR1 and CDR2 are LNHNV and YYDKDF (reference sequence). V was shortened by 0 bases and J by 1 base, with 12 bases between the two germline ends. RNA was isolated and reverse transcribed to cDNA, the sequencing template. TCRdb's table, derived via immunoSEQ multiplex PCR, lists solely in-frame clones and lacks some. The sample records some 150,000 clones, 62% being singletons. This clone was seen more than once but under ten times. A FACSAria was used to sort CD4+ and CD8+ T cells. These cells came from PBMCs.

The chain combines TRBV15 with TRBJ2-2; D unclear. Sequencing input: CD8+ T cells sorted from blood. The sequence was obtained from a human donor in good health. In nucleotides, the CDR3 is TGTGCCACCAGCAGAGATAGTAGGCCCTTGAACACCGGGGAGCTGTTTTTT. Translation gives CATSRDSRPLNTGELFF. The full variable domain, its missing parts supplied by reference TRBV15 and TRBJ2-2, is DAMVIQNPRYQVTQFGKPVTLSCSQTLNHNVMYWYQQKSSQAPKLLFHYYDKDFNNEADTPDNFQSRRPNTSFCFLDIRSPGLGDTAMYLCATSRDSRPLNTGELFFGEGSRLTVL.